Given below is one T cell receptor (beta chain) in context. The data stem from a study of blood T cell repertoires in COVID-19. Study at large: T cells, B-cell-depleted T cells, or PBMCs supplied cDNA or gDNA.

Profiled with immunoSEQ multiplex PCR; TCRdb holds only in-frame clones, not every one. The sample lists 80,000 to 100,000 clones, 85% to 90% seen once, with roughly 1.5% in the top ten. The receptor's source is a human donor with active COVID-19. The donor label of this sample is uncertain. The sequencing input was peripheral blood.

This CDR3 is CASSDDRGYNQPQHF. DNA for the CDR3: TGTGCCAGCAGTGATGACAGGGGTTATAATCAGCCCCAGCATTTT. The chain couples TRBV6-2 or TRBV6-3 to TRBJ1-5; 8 bases match TRBD1. The CDR3 covers 15 residues. Germline CDR1 MNHEY, CDR2 SVGEGT. The V segment lost 5 bases and the J segment 4 bases; nucleotides outside the gene matches: 7.